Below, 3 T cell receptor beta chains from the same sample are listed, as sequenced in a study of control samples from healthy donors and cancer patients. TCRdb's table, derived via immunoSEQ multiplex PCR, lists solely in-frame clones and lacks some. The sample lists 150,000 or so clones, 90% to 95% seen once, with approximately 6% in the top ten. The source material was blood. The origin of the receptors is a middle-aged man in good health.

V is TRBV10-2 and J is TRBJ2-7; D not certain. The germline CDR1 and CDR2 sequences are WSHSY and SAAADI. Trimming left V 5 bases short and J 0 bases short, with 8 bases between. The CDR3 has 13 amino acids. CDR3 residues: CASSSASSYEQYF. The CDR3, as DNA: TGCGCCAGCAGTTCCGCGAGCTCCTACGAGCAGTACTTC.

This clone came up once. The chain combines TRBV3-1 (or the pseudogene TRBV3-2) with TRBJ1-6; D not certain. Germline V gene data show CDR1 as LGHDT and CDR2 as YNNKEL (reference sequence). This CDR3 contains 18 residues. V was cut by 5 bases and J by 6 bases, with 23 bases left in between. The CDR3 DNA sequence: TGTGCCAGCAGCTCACAACGGATCCCAATTGATTGTAATTCACCCCTCCACTTT. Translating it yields CASSSQRIPIDCNSPLHF.

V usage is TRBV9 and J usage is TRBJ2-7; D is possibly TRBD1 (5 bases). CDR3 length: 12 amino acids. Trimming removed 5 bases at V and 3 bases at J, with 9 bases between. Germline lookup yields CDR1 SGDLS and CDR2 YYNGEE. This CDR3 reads CASSPGFYEQYF. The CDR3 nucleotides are TGTGCCAGCAGTCCAGGGTTCTACGAGCAGTACTTC.